This is a list of T cell receptor beta chains from one sample in a study of T cell responses to AZD1222 COVID-19 vaccine. TCRdb's copy holds only in-frame clones and misses some; the assay was immunoSEQ multiplex PCR. The sample lists 190,000 or so clones, more than 75% seen once, with about 24% in the top ten. Sequences were derived from peripheral blood, sampled 28 days after the second AZD1222 dose. These receptors were obtained from an adult who received the AZD1222 COVID-19 vaccine. CDR3s include the opening cysteine and the closing phenylalanine or tryptophan. Each record gives: clone size, D gene, J gene, V gene, CDR3 DNA, CDR3 protein. The D gene is left open where the match is weak. Clone size is not always given. Where it is, it says once, few, many or a class for expanded clones.

-	-	TRBJ2-4	TRBV6-5	TGTGCGGTAGCCAAAAACATTCAGTACTTC	CAVAKNIQYF
-	TRBD1	TRBJ2-7	TRBV28	TGTGCCAGCAGTTGGGGACAGGCCTACGAGCAGTACTTC	CASSWGQAYEQYF
-	-	TRBJ2-3	TRBV9	TGTGCCAGCAGCGCCGGGGGATGGAGCACAGATACGCAGTATTTT	CASSAGGWSTDTQYF
-	TRBD1	TRBJ2-7	TRBV11-3	TGTGCCGGAAAGGGGCAGGGGGCCAGTGAGCAGTACTTC	CAGKGQGASEQYF
-	-	TRBJ2-2	TRBV19	TGTGCCAGTAGTATAGGGGGCGGGGGCGCGAGCACCGGGGAGCTGTTTTTT	CASSIGGGGASTGELFF
-	-	TRBJ2-5	TRBV2	TGTGCCAGCAAGGAGAGCGGGGAGACCCAGTACTTC	CASKESGETQYF
once	-	TRBJ2-5	TRBV9	TGTGCCAGCAGCGTAGCATCAGAGACCCAGTACTTC	CASSVASETQYF
-	TRBD2	TRBJ2-1	TRBV7-6	TGTGCCAGCAGCTTAATTCTAGCGGGGGGTTACAATGAGCAGTTCTTC	CASSLILAGGYNEQFF
-	-	TRBJ1-5	TRBV19	TGTGCCAGTAGTATCCGTTACAATCAGCCCCAGCATTTT	CASSIRYNQPQHF
-	TRBD2	TRBJ2-3	TRBV19	TGTGCCAGTAGTATGGGAACGGGAGGTCGGTATACGCAGTATTTT	CASSMGTGGRYTQYF
-	-	TRBJ1-1	TRBV19	TGTGCCAGTAGTGAGGGGGGAGCGAACACTGAAGCTTTCTTT	CASSEGGANTEAFF
-	TRBD2	TRBJ2-7	TRBV6-2/TRBV6-3	TGTGCCAGCAGTTCTCTGTGGACTAGCGGACTTGGCGAGCAGTACTTC	CASSSLWTSGLGEQYF
-	-	TRBJ2-7	TRBV19	TGTGCCAGTAGTGTTTCCGGAGGAGGGCCGAAAGAGCAGTACTTC	CASSVSGGGPKEQYF
once	-	TRBJ1-5	TRBV6-1	TGTGCCAGCAGTGAAAATTCAGGGATCGGCAATCAGCCCCAGCATTTT	CASSENSGIGNQPQHF
-	TRBD1	TRBJ2-3	TRBV24-1	TGTGCCACCAGTGAAACAGGGACAGCTACAGATACGCAGTATTTT	CATSETGTATDTQYF
-	-	TRBJ1-1	TRBV5-1	TGCGCCAGCAGCTTGGACCCAGTGAACACTGAAGCTTTCTTT	CASSLDPVNTEAFF
once	TRBD1	TRBJ2-2	TRBV19	TGTGCCAGTAGTCGACAGGGGGCAACCGGGGAGCTGTTTTTT	CASSRQGATGELFF
-	TRBD1	TRBJ1-5	TRBV28	TGTGCCAGCAGTTTCACAGGGGCTAGCAATCAGCCCCAGCATTTT	CASSFTGASNQPQHF
-	-	TRBJ1-1	TRBV25-1	TGTGCCAGCAGTTACCAGGGAAGGGCTGAAGCTTTCTTT	CASSYQGRAEAFF
-	TRBD1	TRBJ2-7	TRBV7-8	TGTGCCAGCGGAACAGGGGGAGGTGAGCAGTACTTC	CASGTGGGEQYF
-	-	TRBJ2-3	TRBV24-1	TGTGCCACCAGTCGAGCGGTTACAGATACGCAGTATTTT	CATSRAVTDTQYF
-	-	TRBJ2-7	TRBV7-6	TGTGCCAGCAGCCTGGCGGTCGAGCAGTACTTC	CASSLAVEQYF
-	-	TRBJ1-1	TRBV27	TGTGCCAGCAGGCAGGCCTTATACACTGAAGCTTTCTTT	CASRQALYTEAFF
few	-	TRBJ1-5	TRBV28	TGTGCCAGCAGAATTCAGGGGAAGCCCCAGCATTTT	CASRIQGKPQHF
few	TRBD2	TRBJ2-4	TRBV5-1	TGCGCCAGCAGCGCCGGGAGGGAAGTTCAGTACTTC	CASSAGREVQYF
once	-	TRBJ2-5	TRBV5-1	TGCGCCAGCAGCTTGACAGGGCTTGAGACCCAGTACTTC	CASSLTGLETQYF
-	-	TRBJ2-7	TRBV27	TGTGCCAGCAGTACCTTAGGGTCGGTCTCCTACGAGCAGTACTTC	CASSTLGSVSYEQYF
-	TRBD2	TRBJ2-1	TRBV19	TGTGCCAGTAAACTAGCGGGAGGTCGCGATGAGCAGTTCTTC	CASKLAGGRDEQFF
-	TRBD2	TRBJ2-7	TRBV7-2	TGTGCCAGCAGCTTAGTCAGCGGGAACAACGGCGAGCAGTACTTC	CASSLVSGNNGEQYF
-	-	TRBJ2-7	TRBV7-2	TGTGCCAGCAGCTTAGACCGGGACGGACAGTACTTC	CASSLDRDGQYF
-	-	TRBJ2-7	TRBV7-3	TGTGCCAGCAGCTCAACGGGGTCGGGGCCCTCCTACGAGCAGTACTTC	CASSSTGSGPSYEQYF
-	-	TRBJ1-6	TRBV5-5	TGTGCCAGCAGCTTGTCAGAATTGTCACCCCTCCACTTT	CASSLSELSPLHF
-	-	TRBJ2-2	TRBV27	TGTGCCAGCAGTTCACATAACACCGGGGAGCTGTTTTTT	CASSSHNTGELFF
-	TRBD1	TRBJ1-2	TRBV4-3	TGCGCCAGCAGCCAACACACCGGGACAGGGGGATCCTATGGCTACACCTTC	CASSQHTGTGGSYGYTF
once	-	TRBJ1-5	TRBV6-2/TRBV6-3	TGTGCCAGCAGTTACGCTGGGCTACCCCAGCATTTT	CASSYAGLPQHF
-	-	TRBJ2-7	TRBV18	TGTGCCAGCTCACCAAACTACGAGCAGTACTTC	CASSPNYEQYF
-	-	TRBJ1-2	TRBV6-5	TGTGCCAGCACCATGGGCCAGGGTGGCGGCTACACCTTC	CASTMGQGGGYTF
once	-	TRBJ2-1	TRBV4-1	TGCGCCAGCAGCCAAGATAAGACCTCCTACAATGAGCAGTTCTTC	CASSQDKTSYNEQFF
-	-	TRBJ2-1	TRBV5-4	TGTGCCAGCAGCTTGGTTGGGGGACTTAACAATGAGCAGTTCTTC	CASSLVGGLNNEQFF
-	-	TRBJ2-7	TRBV5-4	TGTGCCAGCAGCCTCCGAGGATCCTACGAGCAGTACTTC	CASSLRGSYEQYF
-	-	TRBJ1-1	TRBV6-4	TGTGCCAGCAGACTCAGGGCGTGGACTGAAGCTTTCTTT	CASRLRAWTEAFF
few	-	TRBJ1-2	TRBV12-3/TRBV12-4	TGTGCCAGCAGTTTCTATGGCTACACCTTC	CASSFYGYTF
once	TRBD2	TRBJ2-7	TRBV9	TGTGCCAGCAGCGCGGGGGTAGCGGGAAACTACGAGCAGTACTTC	CASSAGVAGNYEQYF
-	TRBD1	TRBJ1-1	TRBV14	TGTGCCAGCAGCCAAGATCGCGGCAGGGGGAGGGCTGAAGCTTTCTTT	CASSQDRGRGRAEAFF
-	-	TRBJ2-7	TRBV24-1	TGTGCCACCAGTGAGCAGTCTGAAATTACCTACGAGCAGTACTTC	CATSEQSEITYEQYF
-	-	TRBJ2-7	TRBV30	TGTGCCTGGAGTGGGGGACCTATCTACGAGCAGTACTTC	CAWSGGPIYEQYF
-	-	TRBJ2-5	TRBV29-1	TGCAGCGTCCGGGTAGCGGAGACCCAGTACTTC	CSVRVAETQYF
few	-	TRBJ2-7	TRBV14	TGTGCCAGCAGCCAATGGAACACCACATCCCGCGAGCAGTACTTC	CASSQWNTTSREQYF
-	-	TRBJ2-2	TRBV19	TGTGCCAGTTCTCCGGGACTCCAAGTGATTATAAGGACCGGGGAGCTGTTTTTT	CASSPGLQVIIRTGELFF
-	TRBD1	TRBJ2-6	TRBV25-1	TGTGCCAGCAGTGATCCTGACAGGGGTTTCTCTGGGGCCAACGTCCTGACTTTC	CASSDPDRGFSGANVLTF
-	-	TRBJ2-1	TRBV7-9	TGTGCCAGCAGCTCCGTTGGGGTTGGGAACAATGAGCAGTTCTTC	CASSSVGVGNNEQFF
-	TRBD2	TRBJ2-1	TRBV5-4	TGTGCCAGCAGCTTACGGACTAGCGGAATCTACAATGAGCAGTTCTTC	CASSLRTSGIYNEQFF